Shown below are 25 T cell receptor beta chains from a single sample sequenced in a study of blood T cell repertoires in COVID-19. The protocol was immunoSEQ multiplex PCR, while the TCRdb copy is restricted to in-frame clones and leaves out a portion. In the table there are roughly 200,000 clones, around 90% of which are singletons. Material for sequencing was peripheral blood. Receptors originate from a man between 40 and 49 years old with active or convalescent COVID-19.

This chain uses TRBV6-5 with TRBJ2-3; 11 nucleotides agree with TRBD2. Trimming at V came to 8 bases and at J to 5 bases, leaving 3 bases not matched to a gene. Germline CDR1 is MNHEY and CDR2 is SVGAGI. This CDR3 is built from 13 residues. CDR3 loop: CASLAGGEDTQYF. The CDR3 DNA reads as TGTGCCAGCTTAGCGGGGGGGGAAGATACGCAGTATTTT.

V and J are TRBV7-2 and TRBJ1-2; TRBD1 matches 9 bases. The CDR3 consists of 18 residues. The V and J ends lost 4 bases and 3 bases, in that order; junction bases with no gene match: 15. From germline, CDR1 is SGHTA and CDR2 FQGNSA. Here the CDR3 reads CASSSRVPTGGVYYGYTF. CDR3 DNA sequence: TGTGCCAGCAGCTCTCGGGTCCCCACAGGGGGCGTCTACTATGGCTACACCTTC.

V gene TRBV7-8 combines with J gene TRBJ2-1; TRBD2 matches 7 bases. The CDR3 extends over 11 amino acids. Germline values: CDR1 SGHVS, CDR2 FQNEAQ. V dropped 5 bases and J dropped 10; count of bases not matched to a gene: 2. The CDR3 spells CASSQGLEQFF. DNA for the CDR3: TGTGCCAGCAGCCAGGGACTAGAGCAGTTCTTC.

The chain carries TRBV5-1 and TRBJ2-1, with TRBD1 matching over 7 bases. In germline, CDR1 is SGHRS, CDR2 YFSETQ. V dropped 0 bases and J dropped 5; count of bases not matched to a gene: 5. The CDR3 covers 15 residues. The CDR3 bases are TGCGCCAGCAGCTTGGAGGGGACAGATAACAATGAGCAGTTCTTC. It is translated as CASSLEGTDNNEQFF.

This chain links TRBV3-1 (or the pseudogene TRBV3-2) with TRBJ2-7; 8 nucleotides line up with TRBD1. CDR1 and CDR2 (germline): LGHDT, YNNKEL (reference sequence). This CDR3 spans 13 amino acids. With 4 bases clipped from V and 5 bases from J, the junction kept 4 bases outside the gene matches. CDR3 sequence: CASSPDRAHEQYF. The CDR3 bases are TGTGCCAGCAGCCCGGACAGGGCTCACGAGCAGTACTTC.

The sample holds a few counts of this clone. CDR3 bases: TGTGCCAGTAGCTTTCAGGGCTTGGCCTATGGCTACACCTTC. Its protein product is CASSFQGLAYGYTF. The rearrangement links TRBV19 to TRBJ1-2, with a weak D call TRBD1 (5 bases). The CDR3 extends over 14 amino acids. V was pared by 6 bases and J by 4 bases, with 15 bases between. Per germline, CDR1 LNHDA and CDR2 SQIVND (reference sequence).

This rearrangement joins TRBV27 to TRBJ1-2; maybe TRBD1 (5 bases). Trimming removed 5 bases at V and 0 bases at J, with 13 bases between. Per germline, CDR1 MNHEY and CDR2 SMNVEV (reference sequence). The CDR3 loop spans 15 amino acids. This chain's CDR3 is CASSPQDGANYGYTF. In nucleotides, the CDR3 is TGTGCCAGCAGTCCACAGGACGGTGCTAACTATGGCTACACCTTC.

V gene TRBV13 combines with J gene TRBJ2-1; 10 bases are a match to TRBD2. The CDR3 length is 15 residues. Germline CDR1 and CDR2: PRHDT and FYEKMQ (reference sequence). Trimming at V came to 2 bases and at J to 7 bases, leaving 5 bases not matched to a gene. The CDR3 spells CASSLRQRGGNEQFF. The CDR3, as DNA: TGTGCCAGCAGCTTAAGGCAGCGGGGGGGGAATGAGCAGTTCTTC. The whole variable domain, filled in from reference TRBV13 and TRBJ2-1, reads AAGVIQSPRHLIKEKRETATLKCYPIPRHDTVYWYQQGPGQDPQFLISFYEKMQSDKGSIPDRFSAQQFSDYHSELNMSSLELGDSALYFCASSLRQRGGNEQFFGPGTRLTVL.

CDR3 loop: CASSFPYSGETQYF. The CDR3 DNA reads as TGTGCCAGCAGCTTCCCCTACTCAGGGGAGACCCAGTACTTC. This chain joins TRBV7-2 and TRBJ2-5; tentative D call: TRBD1 (5 bases). Trimming took 3 bases from V and 5 from J, leaving 13 bases between them. This CDR3 has 14 amino acids. The germline CDR1 and CDR2 sequences are SGHTA and FQGNSA.

The chain is built from TRBV24-1 and TRBJ2-5; 11 positions match TRBD1. From germline, CDR1 is KGHDR and CDR2 SFDVKD. The CDR3 covers 16 residues. V gave up 2 bases and J gave up 5 bases; unmatched junction bases: 6. The DNA of the CDR3 is TGTGCCACCAGTGATTCCGGGACAGGGGGAGGTGAGACCCAGTACTTC. This sequence encodes CATSDSGTGGGETQYF.

The CDR3 coding sequence is TGTGCCAGCAGCCATTACCTAACCCGCCGGACAGGGGTGAATCAGCCCCAGCATTTT. Translating it yields CASSHYLTRRTGVNQPQHF. J is TRBJ1-5 and V is TRBV28; TRBD1 matches at 9 bases. The CDR3 has 19 amino acids. CDR1 and CDR2 from the germline V gene are MDHEN and SYDVKM. V shed 6 bases and J 4 bases; nucleotides not matched to a gene: 19.

The chain links TRBV9 to TRBJ2-5; 11 bases are shared with TRBD2. Germline CDR1 is SGDLS and CDR2 is YYNGEE. Trimming removed 3 bases from V and 5 bases from J; junction bases left unmatched: 6. There are 15 residues in the CDR3. The CDR3 loop is CASSGTSGGRETQYF. The CDR3 DNA reads as TGTGCCAGCAGCGGTACTAGCGGGGGTAGGGAGACCCAGTACTTC.

The chain combines TRBV28 with TRBJ1-1, with 9 bases aligning to TRBD1. The CDR3 sequence is 16 residues long. The V and J ends lost 2 bases and 4 bases, in that order; junction bases with no gene match: 8. Germline CDR1 MDHEN, CDR2 SYDVKM. For the CDR3, the DNA is TGTGCCAGCAGTTTACCCGCGGGACAGGGAAGCACTGAAGCTTTCTTT. This translates into CASSLPAGQGSTEAFF.

CDR3 protein: CSASQGVGKLFF. The CDR3 coding sequence is TGCAGTGCCAGTCAGGGGGTAGGAAAACTGTTTTTT. This chain links TRBV20-1 with TRBJ1-4; 7 nucleotides line up with TRBD1. The CDR3 is 12 amino acids. Germline CDR1 and CDR2: DFQATT and SNEGSKA (reference sequence). The ends lost 6 bases at V and 10 bases at J; junction bases unmatched: 8.

The chain employs TRBV2 and TRBJ1-6, with 12 bases matching TRBD1. This CDR3 region has 15 residues. Germline V lookup: CDR1 SNHLY, CDR2 FYNNEI. Germline trimming cut 6 bases from V and 9 bases from J; bases unmatched to any gene: 6. CDR3 DNA: TGTGCCAGCAGGGACGGGACAGGGGGCGGTTCACCCCTCCACTTT. This encodes CASRDGTGGGSPLHF.

V is TRBV11-1 and J is TRBJ2-1; a possible D gene is TRBD1 (5 bases). The CDR3 runs 16 residues. Germline values: CDR1 SGHAT, CDR2 FQDESV (reference sequence). V lost 5 bases to trimming and J lost 4 bases, with 18 bases between them. DNA for the CDR3: TGTGCCAGCAGCCCCAGACAGTGGAAAGGATACAATGAGCAGTTCTTC. Translating gives CASSPRQWKGYNEQFF.

The V call is TRBV28, the J call TRBJ2-2; TRBD1 agrees at 8 bases. The CDR3 is 18 amino acids. The germline V gene has CDR1 MDHEN and CDR2 SYDVKM. The junction had 7 bases not matched to a gene; V was cut back by 1 base and J by 0 bases. This chain's CDR3 is CASSLSLRGPSNTGELFF. The CDR3 nucleotides read TGTGCCAGCAGTTTATCGCTCAGGGGGCCCTCGAACACCGGGGAGCTGTTTTTT.

This clone showed up just once. The chain recombines TRBV4-1 with TRBJ2-1; 8 bases align to TRBD2. V shed 0 bases, J shed 4 bases, and the junction held 5 bases outside the gene matches. Germline values: CDR1 MGHRA, CDR2 YSYEKL. This CDR3 is built from 16 residues. CDR3 protein: CASSQDPGGLYNEQFF. In DNA, the CDR3 is TGCGCCAGCAGCCAAGATCCGGGGGGGCTATACAATGAGCAGTTCTTC.

V usage is TRBV7-3 and J usage is TRBJ2-2, with D perhaps matching TRBD1 (6 bases). Trimming left V 5 bases short and J 7 bases short, with 14 bases between. Germline-derived CDR1 and CDR2 are SGHTA and FQGTGA. This CDR3 is built from 14 residues. This CDR3 reads CASSKGGSGGELFF. CDR3 DNA sequence: TGTGCCAGCAGCAAAGGGGGAAGTGGCGGGGAGCTGTTTTTT.

This chain joins TRBV7-3 and TRBJ2-2, with TRBD2 matching 8 bases. The CDR3 runs 16 residues. In germline, CDR1 is SGHTA, CDR2 FQGTGA. Trimming took 1 base from V and 3 from J; bases not matched to a gene: 4. The CDR3 protein is CASSLSPAGDTGELFF. The CDR3, as DNA: TGTGCCAGCAGCTTAAGCCCAGCGGGGGACACCGGGGAGCTGTTTTTT.

The V and J genes are TRBV5-4 and TRBJ2-1; 15 nucleotides agree with TRBD2. CDR1 and CDR2 (germline): SGHNT, YYREEE (reference sequence). With 6 bases clipped from V and 7 bases from J, the junction kept 8 bases outside the gene matches. The CDR3 is 16 residues long. This CDR3 reads CASTTGLAGGKNEQFF. The CDR3 bases are TGTGCCAGCACTACGGGACTAGCGGGGGGAAAGAATGAGCAGTTCTTC.

This clone appeared once. The chain has TRBV29-1 and TRBJ2-3; D remains unclear. The CDR3 runs to 10 residues. Germline V CDR1 and CDR2: SQVTM, ANQGSEA. V lost 5 bases, J lost 10 bases, and 10 bases lay in between. The CDR3 region is CSVFEYPQYF. DNA of the CDR3: TGCAGCGTTTTCGAGTATCCGCAGTATTTT.

This clone was picked up one time. The V gene is TRBV24-1, the J gene TRBJ1-5, with TRBD1 identical over 7 bases. J gave up 2 bases and V 5 bases, and 2 bases lay outside the gene matches. This CDR3 comprises 14 residues. The V gene's germline CDR1 is KGHDR and CDR2 SFDVKD. The CDR3 protein is CATSATGGNQPQHF. CDR3 in DNA: TGTGCCACCAGTGCAACAGGGGGCAATCAGCCCCAGCATTTT.

This clone is a singleton in its sample. The chain recombines TRBV2 with TRBJ1-5; TRBD1 aligns across 7 bases. Unmatched junction bases numbered 5, after V lost 6 bases and J lost 0 bases. This CDR3 contains 15 residues. The germline CDR1 and CDR2 sequences are SNHLY and FYNNEI. This CDR3 reads CASSPGQASNQPQHF. The CDR3 nucleotides are TGTGCCAGCAGCCCCGGACAGGCTAGCAATCAGCCCCAGCATTTT. The whole variable domain, remainder taken from reference TRBV2 and TRBJ1-5, is EPEVTQTPSHQVTQMGQEVILRCVPISNHLYFYWYRQILGQKVEFLVSFYNNEISEKSEIFDDQFSVERPDGSNFTLKIRSTKLEDSAMYFCASSPGQASNQPQHFGDGTRLSIL.

This chain connects TRBV14 to TRBJ1-6; D may be TRBD1 (5 bases). Trimming removed 3 bases from V and 12 bases from J, with 9 bases in between. CDR3 length: 12 residues. CDR1 is SGHDN, CDR2 FVKESK, per germline. The CDR3: CASSQGREPLHF. The CDR3 coding sequence is TGTGCCAGCAGCCAGGGGCGGGAACCCCTCCACTTT.